A single sample is the source of the 31 T cell receptor beta chains below, sequenced in a study of CD8+CD57+ T cells in acquired aplastic anemia. Patients included in sequencing had previously demonstrated CD8+CD57+ cell expansion by flow cytometry. Investigators profiled TCR beta VDJ and CDR3 from genomic DNA template. TCRdb re-called the reads with MiXCR, one entry per CDR3 protein. The sample includes some 170,000 distinct CDR3 sequences, under 55% of them seen just once. Sequencing was done on a sample of sorted CD4+, CD8+, or CD8+CD57+ T cells (not recorded which) from PBMCs. Source of these receptors: a human donor with aplastic anemia.

This clonotype was counted between two and nine times. The chain uses TRBV2 and TRBJ1-2; 8 bases are shared with TRBD1. The germline CDR1 and CDR2 sequences are SNHLY and FYNNEI. This CDR3 region has 14 residues. V lost 8 bases and J lost 6; bases outside the gene matches: 11. The CDR3 spells CASASWSGGNGYTF. CDR3 sequence (DNA): TGTGCCAGCGCGTCGTGGTCAGGGGGCAATGGCTACACCTTC. The whole variable domain, remainder taken from reference TRBV2 and TRBJ1-2, is EPEVTQTPSHQVTQMGQEVILRCVPISNHLYFYWYRQILGQKVEFLVSFYNNEISEKSEIFDDQFSVERPDGSNFTLKIRSTKLEDSAMYFCASASWSGGNGYTFGSGTRLTVV.

This clonotype came up many times. V gene TRBV5-5 combines with J gene TRBJ2-1; no clear D. Germline V gives CDR1 SGHKS, CDR2 YYEKEE (reference sequence). Trimming took off 4 bases at V and 0 bases at J, with 11 bases between the two ends. This CDR3 has 15 amino acids. In DNA, the CDR3 is TGTGCCAGCAGCCCCGGGCCCAGCTCCTACAATGAGCAGTTCTTC. This codes for CASSPGPSSYNEQFF.

The rearrangement joins TRBV19 to TRBJ2-7, with D unclear. CDR3 size: 12 residues. Between the trimmed V and J ends, which lost 6 bases and 3 bases, there was a span of 9 bases. Germline V gives CDR1 LNHDA, CDR2 SQIVND (reference sequence). CDR3 DNA: TGTGCCAGTAGCGACGGTTACTACGAGCAGTACTTC. This gives the protein CASSDGYYEQYF.

At least ten counts were recorded for this clonotype. The chain recombines TRBV6-1 with TRBJ2-7, with 7 bases matching TRBD2. The CDR3 runs to 13 residues. From germline, CDR1 is MNHNS and CDR2 SASEGT. Trimming at V came to 11 bases and at J to 2 bases, leaving 9 bases not matched to a gene. The CDR3 protein is CAVGQRDAYEQYF. For the CDR3, the DNA is TGTGCCGTTGGTCAGCGGGATGCCTACGAGCAGTACTTC.

On this clonotype: A much larger clone sits a single nucleotide away, making a read error possible. The CDR3: CASSLRQGNSSLHF. Here the CDR3 DNA reads TGTGCCAGCAGCCTCAGACAGGGAAATTCATCCCTCCACTTT. The J gene is TRBJ1-6, the V gene TRBV3-1; 7 positions agree with TRBD1. This CDR3 is 14 amino acids long. Germline assignment: CDR1 LGHDT and CDR2 YNNKEL (reference sequence).

The V call is TRBV20-1, the J call TRBJ1-2, with TRBD1 as a possible D gene (5 bases). Germline CDR1 DFQATT, CDR2 SNEGSKA (reference sequence). The CDR3 consists of 12 residues. Deletions cut 7 bases from V and 6 bases from J, with 15 bases between. CDR3 protein: CSGVDSFDGYTF. CDR3 nucleotides: TGCAGTGGCGTTGACAGTTTCGATGGCTACACCTTC.

This clonotype came up a few times. The missing conserved phenylalanine or tryptophan at the end of this CDR3 makes a read error likely. Because the CDR3's place on the DNA is in doubt, the DNA is left out and the CDR3 is given as listed by TCRdb. The chain links TRBV7-9 to TRBJ1-1. Termini included, the CDR3 measures 13 amino acids. Germline V gives CDR1 SEHNR, CDR2 FQNEAQ (reference sequence). This chain's CDR3 is CASSLTTNTEALL.

The CDR3 reads CSAKAVDGYTF. Here the CDR3 DNA reads TGCAGCGCCAAAGCCGTGGATGGCTACACCTTC. V and J are TRBV29-1 and TRBJ1-2; no reliable D call. The CDR3 loop spans 11 amino acids. Germline CDR1 is SQVTM and CDR2 is ANQGSEA. V was pared by 7 bases and J by 6 bases, with 12 bases between.

V usage is TRBV5-5 and J usage is TRBJ1-6; possible D gene TRBD1, 6 bases. Germline CDR1 and CDR2: SGHKS and YYEKEE (reference sequence). The ends were cut back, 4 bases at V and 7 bases at J, with 15 bases in the middle. This CDR3 comprises 15 residues. CDR3 sequence: CASSPPTGTNSPLHF. As DNA, the CDR3 is TGTGCCAGCAGCCCACCAACAGGGACGAATTCACCCCTCCACTTT.

This clonotype was seen ten or more times. The gene calls are TRBV7-9 and TRBJ1-1; 7 nucleotides agree with TRBD1. With V trimmed by 5 bases and J by 1 base, 4 bases remained unmatched. The CDR3 is 14 residues long. CDR1 and CDR2 from the germline V gene are SEHNR and FQNEAQ (reference sequence). CDR3 sequence (DNA): TGTGCCAGCAGCCCGGGACAGAAGAACACTGAAGCTTTCTTT. Translated, it gives CASSPGQKNTEAFF.

This clonotype was seen only a few times. The chain is built from TRBV3-1 and TRBJ1-3; D is possibly TRBD1 (5 bases). The CDR3 totals 15 residues. The germline gives CDR1 LGHDT, CDR2 YNNKEL (reference sequence). Trimming stripped 4 bases from V and 1 base from J, with 11 bases between. CDR3 region: CASSLSGFSGNTIYF. The DNA of the CDR3 is TGTGCCAGCAGCCTATCAGGGTTTTCTGGAAACACCATATATTTT.

The CDR3 spells CASSLAGTGGEKNGYTF. DNA for the CDR3: TGTGCCAGCAGTTTAGCCGGGACAGGGGGGGAGAAGAATGGCTACACCTTC. The rearrangement uses TRBV12-3 or TRBV12-4 and TRBJ1-2; 11 nucleotides agree with TRBD1. This CDR3 has 17 residues. Losses at the gene ends were 0 bases for V and 6 bases for J; bases not matched to a gene: 9.

The rearrangement links TRBV20-1 to TRBJ1-1; no reliable D call. Looked up from germline, CDR1 is DFQATT and CDR2 is SNEGSKA (reference sequence). The germline V and J ends were trimmed by 3 bases and 2 bases, with 4 bases remaining between them. The CDR3 spans 11 residues. This CDR3 reads CSARDNTEAFF. The DNA for the CDR3 is TGCAGTGCTAGGGACAACACTGAAGCTTTCTTT.

This clonotype has a count of ten or more. The chain combines TRBV6-1 with TRBJ2-5; TRBD2 aligns across 8 bases. CDR3 length equals 15 residues. CDR1 and CDR2 (germline): MNHNS, SASEGT. Unmatched junction bases numbered 8, after V lost 6 bases and J lost 2 bases. CDR3 sequence reads: CASRSGRGDQETQYF. DNA of the CDR3: TGTGCCAGCAGGTCAGGGCGGGGGGATCAAGAGACCCAGTACTTC.

This clonotype appeared many times. The chain employs TRBV20-1 and TRBJ1-4; perhaps TRBD1 as D (5 bases). From germline, CDR1 is DFQATT and CDR2 SNEGSKA (reference sequence). With 6 bases removed from V and 8 bases from J, the gap between germline ends came to 13 bases. CDR3 length equals 12 residues. CDR3 sequence (DNA): TGCAGTGCCCCGGGACCTGAGGAAAAACTGTTTTTT. Its translation: CSAPGPEEKLFF.

The CDR3 DNA sequence: TGTGCCAGCAGCGTAGGCACAACCACTAGCGGGAAAGAGACCCAGTACTTC. Its translation is CASSVGTTTSGKETQYF. The gene calls are TRBV9 and TRBJ2-5; 10 positions match TRBD2. Losses at the gene ends were 0 bases for V and 3 bases for J; bases not matched to a gene: 8. Germline V CDR1 and CDR2: SGDLS, YYNGEE. The CDR3 sequence is 17 residues long.

The chain employs TRBV10-3 and TRBJ1-6, with D possibly TRBD1 on 5 matching bases. The CDR3 has 13 residues. V was pared by 7 bases and J by 5 bases, with 9 bases between. Germline-derived CDR1 and CDR2 are ENHRY and SYGVKD. The CDR3 DNA follows: TGTGCCATCAAAGGCAGGGATAATTCACCCCTCCACTTT. Translating it yields CAIKGRDNSPLHF.

This clonotype was recorded many times. J is TRBJ2-1 and V is TRBV5-1, with D uncertain. This CDR3 comprises 15 residues. V gave up 4 bases and J gave up 1 base, with 12 bases separating them. From germline, CDR1 is SGHRS and CDR2 YFSETQ. CDR3 in amino acids: CASSPEGGSYNEQFF. The CDR3 DNA sequence: TGCGCCAGCAGCCCGGAAGGCGGTTCCTACAATGAGCAGTTCTTC.

This clonotype was counted ten times or more. The gene calls are TRBV3-1 and TRBJ2-7, with 13 positions matching TRBD2. The CDR3 has 15 residues. J lost 4 bases, V lost 4 bases, and 4 bases had no gene match. The germline gives CDR1 LGHDT, CDR2 YNNKEL (reference sequence). CDR3: CASSLGTSGAYEQYF. CDR3 in DNA: TGTGCCAGCAGCCTCGGGACTAGCGGGGCTTACGAGCAGTACTTC.

The chain has TRBV6-5 and TRBJ2-7; 14 positions agree with TRBD2. With 2 bases clipped from V and 4 bases from J, the junction kept 1 base outside the gene matches. The V gene's germline CDR1 is MNHEY and CDR2 SVGAGI. The CDR3 runs 15 residues. The CDR3 nucleotides read TGTGCCAGCAGTTACGGGACTAGCGGGGGTTACGAGCAGTACTTC. Its translation is CASSYGTSGGYEQYF.

On this clonotype itself: A much bigger clone sits one base away, suggesting this may be a read error. This CDR3 is CASRTGIAGNFYGQYF. CDR3 in DNA: TGTGCCAGCAGGACGGGAATAGCGGGAAATTTCTACGGGCAGTACTTC. The V and J genes are TRBV12-3 or TRBV12-4 and TRBJ2-7, with TRBD2 matching 8 bases. This CDR3 spans 16 amino acids.

The V call is TRBV20-1, the J call TRBJ2-7, with TRBD1 matching 9 bases. Germline CDR1 and CDR2: DFQATT and SNEGSKA (reference sequence). The CDR3 loop spans 13 amino acids. J gave up 3 bases and V 7 bases, and 7 bases lay outside the gene matches. This CDR3 reads CSVIQGAYYEQYF. CDR3 bases: TGCAGTGTTATACAGGGGGCCTACTACGAGCAGTACTTC.

This clonotype was detected ten times or more. The genes are TRBV7-8 and TRBJ2-2, with no clear D. The germline gives CDR1 SGHVS, CDR2 FQNEAQ. The CDR3 loop spans 13 amino acids. Trimming took off 8 bases at V and 7 bases at J, with 14 bases between the two ends. The CDR3, as DNA: TGTGCCAGCGGTTCGTTCCTACGCGGGGAGCTGTTTTTT. Translation: CASGSFLRGELFF.

This clonotype has a count of ten or more. This chain connects TRBV18 to TRBJ2-5; tentative D call: TRBD1 (6 bases). Trimming left V 2 bases short and J 5 bases short, with 9 bases between. Germline V gives CDR1 KGHSH, CDR2 LQKENI. The CDR3 extends over 13 amino acids. CDR3 amino acids: CASSPGTSETQYF. DNA of the CDR3: TGTGCCAGCTCACCAGGGACATCCGAGACCCAGTACTTC.

This clonotype was observed a few times. The J gene is TRBJ2-5, the V gene TRBV7-3, with D unresolved. Germline V gene sequence: CDR1 SGHTA, CDR2 FQGTGA. The CDR3 covers 13 residues. Trimming cost V 5 bases and J 4 bases, with 11 bases left between them. CDR3 in amino acids: CASSPARAETQYF. The CDR3 DNA is TGTGCCAGCAGCCCCGCCCGGGCAGAGACCCAGTACTTC.

Ten or more counts support this clonotype. The chain carries TRBV27 and TRBJ2-3; D remains unclear. The CDR3 totals 16 residues. The germline V gene encodes CDR1 MNHEY and CDR2 SMNVEV (reference sequence). Trimming took 5 bases from V and 2 from J, leaving 17 bases between them. The CDR3 spells CASSREWSRITDTQYF. The CDR3 DNA sequence: TGTGCCAGCAGTCGAGAGTGGTCTCGGATCACAGATACGCAGTATTTT.

The chain combines TRBV24-1 with TRBJ2-3; TRBD2 matches at 7 bases. V gave up 6 bases and J gave up 5 bases; unmatched junction bases: 13. Germline V gene data show CDR1 as KGHDR and CDR2 as SFDVKD. There are 16 residues in the CDR3. Here the CDR3 DNA reads TGTGCCACCAGTTTCCTCAGTAGCGGGCGACGAGATACGCAGTATTTT. Translated: CATSFLSSGRRDTQYF.

Of note for this clonotype: A read error may be the cause here, since a much bigger clone is one base away. The genes are TRBV12-3 or TRBV12-4 and TRBJ1-5, with D perhaps TRBD1 (6 bases). The CDR3 contains 19 residues. Trimming removed 3 bases at V and 9 bases at J, with 30 bases between. CDR3 amino acids: CASSFPAPTDQGYYRPQHF. For the CDR3, the DNA is TGTGCCAGCAGTTTCCCCGCCCCGACAGATCAGGGGTATTATCGGCCCCAGCATTTT.

This clonotype was seen repeatedly, ten times or more. V usage is TRBV4-2 and J usage is TRBJ1-3; D possibly corresponds to TRBD1 (6 bases). The CDR3 is made up of 20 amino acids. V was pared by 4 bases and J by 0 bases, with 25 bases between. Germline CDR1 reads LGHNA; CDR2 reads YNFKEQ. The chain's CDR3 is CASSPPVLVTGPVSGNTIYF. The CDR3 coding sequence is TGTGCCAGCAGCCCCCCCGTTCTGGTAACAGGGCCGGTCTCTGGAAACACCATATATTTT.

The CDR3 is CASSESGRGQPQHF. CDR3 nucleotides: TGTGCCAGCAGTGAATCGGGCAGGGGACAGCCCCAGCATTTT. The chain joins TRBV6-1 to TRBJ1-5, with D possibly matching TRBD1 (6 bases). The length of the CDR3 is 14 residues. Trimming shortened V by 2 bases and J by 7 bases, and 12 bases separated the two germline ends. Germline CDR1 and CDR2: MNHNS and SASEGT.

V is TRBV7-9 and J is TRBJ2-7, with D unclear. Looked up from germline, CDR1 is SEHNR and CDR2 is FQNEAQ (reference sequence). The V end was cut by 5 bases, the J end by 2 bases, with 10 bases between. This CDR3 spans 13 amino acids. This CDR3 is CASSPPLAYEQYF. The CDR3 nucleotides read TGTGCCAGCAGCCCTCCCCTGGCCTACGAGCAGTACTTC.